This T cell receptor beta chain was recorded in a study of shared clonotypes between healthy human individuals. About this clone: Its antigen is unidentified.

The study's findings and limits: When compared with the clonotypes that were shared by all four sorted-subset donors, the non-shared clonotypes turned out to have lower generation probabilities.

This was a deep-level run. Authors' analysis steps: There were no quality scores in the junction-only immunoSEQ sequences, so filtering differed. The method was immunoSEQ multiplex PCR; TCRdb's version includes in-frame clones alone and lacks a portion of them. The DNA was the basis for D and trimming; V, J and clone size are from that table. The sample lists roughly 1,000,000 clones; around 82% were seen once. The V and J ends lost 0 bases and 0 bases respectively, with 18 bases between them. CDR1 and CDR2 from the germline V gene are MDHEN and SYDVKM. The CDR3 extends over 19 amino acids. Sequencing was carried out using memory CD4+ T cells from PBMCs. Subset defined: CD45RA-negative fraction. The sequence came from a man in his late teens or twenties in good health. Some clones in this sample may be carry-over from other donors' samples. The V call is TRBV28, the J call TRBJ1-5, with D tentatively TRBD1 (6 bases). The CDR3 nucleotides are TGTGCCAGCAGTTTATGGGACAGTTTCTTGTCGGATAGCAATCAGCCCCAGCATTTT. It specifies CASSLWDSFLSDSNQPQHF.